The next 32 T cell receptor beta chains were all read from a single sample in a study of blood T cell repertoires in COVID-19. This table comes from immunoSEQ multiplex PCR, and its TCRdb copy is limited to in-frame clones, with some not included. Found here are some 130,000 clones, roughly three quarters of them singletons; the top ten hold approximately 2%. Sequences were obtained from peripheral blood. Receptors originate from a woman between 70 and 85 years old with acute or convalescent COVID-19.

This rearrangement joins TRBV7-9 to TRBJ2-1; D possibly corresponds to TRBD1 (5 bases). V was pared by 5 bases and J by 8 bases, with 22 bases between. Per the germline V gene, CDR1 is SEHNR and CDR2 is FQNEAQ (reference sequence). The CDR3 is 16 amino acids. This CDR3 is CASSQGGVSPNDEQFF. CDR3 DNA sequence: TGTGCCAGCAGCCAGGGTGGGGTTAGCCCCAACGATGAGCAGTTCTTC.

This clone occurred a few times. The chain couples TRBV19 to TRBJ2-3, with 10 bases lining up with TRBD1. The length of the CDR3 is 15 residues. V gave up 4 bases and J gave up 6 bases; unmatched junction bases: 7. The germline gives CDR1 LNHDA, CDR2 SQIVND (reference sequence). In nucleotides, the CDR3 is TGTGCCAGTAGTACCGGGACAGGGGTTTTTGATACGCAGTATTTT. Protein product: CASSTGTGVFDTQYF. Filled out from reference TRBV19 and TRBJ2-3, the complete variable domain reads DGGITQSPKYLFRKEGQNVTLSCEQNLNHDAMYWYRQDPGQGLRLIYYSQIVNDFQKGDIAEGYSVSREKKESFPLTVTSAQKNPTAFYLCASSTGTGVFDTQYFGPGTRLTVL.

The gene calls are TRBV6-5 and TRBJ2-3; 12 bases match TRBD2. The CDR3 runs to 14 residues. The V segment lost 4 bases and the J segment 11 bases; nucleotides outside the gene matches: 7. Germline CDR1 reads MNHEY; CDR2 reads SVGAGI. CDR3 in amino acids: CASSLGTSGRGQYF. As DNA, the CDR3 is TGTGCCAGCAGTTTGGGGACTAGCGGGCGGGGGCAGTATTTT.

This chain uses TRBV5-4 with TRBJ1-2; 7 bases map to TRBD1. This CDR3 spans 16 amino acids. V was pared by 0 bases and J by 2 bases, with 7 bases of the junction left unmatched. From germline, CDR1 is SGHNT and CDR2 YYREEE (reference sequence). The CDR3 sequence: CASSLGFRDSNYGYTF. CDR3 nucleotide sequence: TGTGCCAGCAGCTTGGGTTTCCGGGACAGCAACTATGGCTACACCTTC.

The rearrangement links TRBV6-6 to TRBJ1-2, with 9 nucleotides matching TRBD1. CDR1 and CDR2 from the germline V gene are MNHNY and SVGAGI (reference sequence). The CDR3 runs to 15 residues. The trim removed 4 bases at V and 6 bases at J, leaving 9 bases unmatched. CDR3: CASSSPGQGGNGYTF. DNA for the CDR3: TGTGCCAGCAGTTCCCCGGGACAGGGAGGCAATGGCTACACCTTC.

This chain connects TRBV28 to TRBJ1-5; D is unclear. Germline CDR1 and CDR2: MDHEN and SYDVKM. The V gene lost 6 bases and the J gene lost 6 bases, with 18 bases spanning the gap. CDR3 length equals 15 residues. CDR3 amino acids: CASSSSVGSGQPQHF. In DNA, the CDR3 is TGTGCCAGCAGCTCCTCTGTCGGATCGGGTCAGCCCCAGCATTTT.

The chain joins TRBV18 to TRBJ1-6, with D unresolved. Trimming shortened V by 3 bases and J by 0 bases, and 6 bases separated the two germline ends. This CDR3 is built from 15 residues. Germline values: CDR1 KGHSH, CDR2 LQKENI. The CDR3 coding sequence is TGTGCCAGCTCACCGGTGAGCTCCTATAATTCACCCCTCCACTTT. Protein product: CASSPVSSYNSPLHF.

The chain links TRBV19 to TRBJ1-2; D gene unclear. Germline V CDR1 and CDR2: LNHDA, SQIVND (reference sequence). The CDR3 has 14 amino acids. Trimming shortened V by 4 bases and J by 4 bases, and 13 bases separated the two germline ends. The CDR3 region is CASSTPFPSYGYTF. In nucleotides, the CDR3 is TGTGCCAGTAGTACCCCGTTTCCGAGCTATGGCTACACCTTC.

The chain uses TRBV15 and TRBJ2-5; 7 bases map to TRBD2. V dropped 6 bases and J dropped 3; count of bases not matched to a gene: 4. CDR1 is LNHNV, CDR2 YYDKDF, per germline (reference sequence). This CDR3 is built from 13 residues. The CDR3 loop is CATSEGGEETQYF. CDR3 sequence (DNA): TGTGCCACCAGTGAGGGAGGGGAAGAGACCCAGTACTTC.

The chain joins TRBV3-1 (or the pseudogene TRBV3-2) to TRBJ2-7; 7 nucleotides agree with TRBD1. With 4 bases clipped from V and 0 bases from J, the junction kept 6 bases outside the gene matches. This CDR3 comprises 15 residues. Germline CDR1 reads LGHDT; CDR2 reads YNNKEL (reference sequence). CDR3 in amino acids: CASSRWDSRSYEQYF. CDR3 DNA: TGTGCCAGCAGCCGGTGGGACAGTCGCTCCTACGAGCAGTACTTC.

V and J are TRBV5-1 and TRBJ1-1; TRBD1 matches at 7 bases. J gave up 6 bases and V 3 bases, and 2 bases lay outside the gene matches. CDR3 length equals 12 residues. Per germline, CDR1 SGHRS and CDR2 YFSETQ. The CDR3 coding sequence is TGCGCCAGCAGCTCAGGACAGGCTGAAGCTTTCTTT. This translates into CASSSGQAEAFF.

In nucleotides, the CDR3 is TGTGCCAGCAGTAGTTGGGTAGGGGCGGACTATGGCTACACCTTC. Residues: CASSSWVGADYGYTF. The chain is built from TRBV27 and TRBJ1-2; D possibly corresponds to TRBD1 (5 bases). V lost 5 bases and J 3 bases, leaving 16 bases between the germline ends. The CDR3 is 15 amino acids. Germline values: CDR1 MNHEY, CDR2 SMNVEV (reference sequence).

This clone appeared once. This sequence joins TRBV7-8 and TRBJ2-6; a possible D gene is TRBD1 (7 bases). Trimming removed 4 bases at V and 10 bases at J, with 14 bases between. From germline, CDR1 is SGHVS and CDR2 FQNEAQ. The CDR3 is 14 amino acids. CDR3 residues: CASSSQGGENVLTF. CDR3 nucleotide sequence: TGTGCCAGCAGCTCCCAGGGGGGAGAGAACGTCCTGACTTTC.

This clone counts as medium-sized (0.01 to 0.1%). The chain links TRBV4-1 to TRBJ2-7, with D perhaps matching TRBD1 (5 bases). Trimming pared 0 bases from V and 2 bases from J, leaving 8 bases between. Germline lookup yields CDR1 MGHRA and CDR2 YSYEKL. The CDR3 totals 14 residues. The chain's CDR3 is CASSQEGAAYEQYF. CDR3 DNA sequence: TGCGCCAGCAGCCAAGAAGGGGCCGCCTACGAGCAGTACTTC.

V and J are TRBV4-2 and TRBJ2-5; TRBD1 matches 8 bases. Trimming cost V 0 bases and J 4 bases; bases outside gene matches: 7. Per the germline V gene, CDR1 is LGHNA and CDR2 is YNFKEQ. There are 16 residues in the CDR3. CDR3 DNA sequence: TGTGCCAGCAGCCAAGATCTAGAGACAGGGGCAGAGACCCAGTACTTC. Residues: CASSQDLETGAETQYF.

The V gene is TRBV5-1, the J gene TRBJ2-7; 10 bases are shared with TRBD2. Germline-derived CDR1 and CDR2 are SGHRS and YFSETQ. CDR3 length equals 15 residues. The J segment lost 1 base and the V segment lost 5 bases, leaving 6 bases of the junction unmatched. CDR3: CASREGLARSYEQYF. For the CDR3, the DNA is TGCGCCAGCAGAGAGGGACTAGCGCGTTCCTACGAGCAGTACTTC.

CDR3 amino acids: CASSLAGEAGEQYF. The CDR3 DNA follows: TGCGCCAGCAGCTTAGCGGGAGAAGCGGGCGAGCAGTACTTC. V is TRBV4-1 and J is TRBJ2-7, with TRBD2 matching over 9 bases. Losses at the gene ends were 5 bases for V and 6 bases for J; bases not matched to a gene: 8. The CDR3 length is 14 residues. The V gene's germline CDR1 is MGHRA and CDR2 YSYEKL.

This chain joins TRBV7-2 and TRBJ2-7, with D possibly matching TRBD2 (7 bases). This CDR3 spans 15 amino acids. Germline V gene sequence: CDR1 SGHTA, CDR2 FQGNSA. V gave up 0 bases and J gave up 5 bases, with 14 bases separating them. CDR3 protein: CASSLAGGGANEQYF. In nucleotides, the CDR3 is TGTGCCAGCAGCTTAGCAGGTGGGGGGGCCAACGAGCAGTACTTC.

This clone occurred a few times. J is TRBJ1-1 and V is TRBV27, with 10 bases that match TRBD1. CDR1 is MNHEY, CDR2 SMNVEV, per germline (reference sequence). With 7 bases clipped from V and 5 bases from J, the junction kept 10 bases outside the gene matches. CDR3 length equals 15 residues. The CDR3 here is CASTKPGQGRTEAFF. The CDR3 DNA reads TGTGCCAGCACCAAACCGGGACAGGGGAGAACTGAAGCTTTCTTT.

The chain joins TRBV6-5 to TRBJ2-7; 7 nucleotides align to TRBD1. With V trimmed by 2 bases and J by 3 bases, 4 bases remained unmatched. This CDR3 has 14 amino acids. Looked up from germline, CDR1 is MNHEY and CDR2 is SVGAGI. CDR3 in DNA: TGTGCCAGCAGTTACGGAGCAGGGGGCTACGAGCAGTACTTC. As protein: CASSYGAGGYEQYF.

The genes are TRBV7-9 and TRBJ1-2; no definite D call. The V end was cut by 5 bases, the J end by 2 bases, with 15 bases between. This CDR3 region has 15 residues. Germline V gene lookup returns CDR1 SEHNR and CDR2 FQNEAQ (reference sequence). The CDR3 spells CASSPSGGVNYGYTF. The CDR3 DNA sequence: TGTGCCAGCAGCCCTTCAGGCGGGGTAAACTATGGCTACACCTTC. The full variable domain, with the rest looked up from reference TRBV7-9 and TRBJ1-2, is DTGVSQNPRHKITKRGQNVTFRCDPISEHNRLYWYRQTLGQGPEFLTYFQNEAQLEKSRLLSDRFSAERPKGSFSTLEIQRTEQGDSAMYLCASSPSGGVNYGYTFGSGTRLTVV.

This clone was seen a handful of times. The genes are TRBV6-6 and TRBJ2-1, with TRBD1 as a possible D gene (6 bases). The CDR3 length is 16 residues. The germline V gene encodes CDR1 MNHNY and CDR2 SVGAGI (reference sequence). The ends were cut back, 7 bases at V and 4 bases at J, with 20 bases in the middle. DNA of the CDR3: TGTGCCAGCAAGGAACCAGGGGCCCCCCTATACAATGAGCAGTTCTTC. Translated, it gives CASKEPGAPLYNEQFF.

There are a few counts of this clone. The rearrangement links TRBV6-5 to TRBJ1-1; a weak D match, TRBD1 (5 bases). Trimming removed 2 bases at V and 0 bases at J, with 7 bases between. The germline gives CDR1 MNHEY, CDR2 SVGAGI. The CDR3 sequence is 14 residues long. The CDR3 loop reads CASSYGALNTEAFF. The CDR3 coding sequence is TGTGCCAGCAGTTACGGGGCCTTGAACACTGAAGCTTTCTTT.

The CDR3: CASSSGGRADTQYF. CDR3 coding DNA: TGCGCCAGCAGCTCCGGGGGGCGCGCAGATACGCAGTATTTT. The chain is built from TRBV5-1 and TRBJ2-3, with D possibly matching TRBD2 (7 bases). Deletions cut 3 bases from V and 4 bases from J, with 12 bases between. This CDR3 is 14 amino acids long. Germline V gene lookup returns CDR1 SGHRS and CDR2 YFSETQ.

This clone occurred a few times. This rearrangement joins TRBV18 to TRBJ1-2, with 12 bases identical to TRBD1. J gave up 6 bases and V 1 base, and 3 bases lay outside the gene matches. There are 15 residues in the CDR3. Germline lookup yields CDR1 KGHSH and CDR2 LQKENI. CDR3 sequence reads: CASSPRRDRGHGYTF. The CDR3 coding sequence is TGTGCCAGCTCACCACGCCGGGACAGGGGGCATGGCTACACCTTC.

The rearrangement uses TRBV5-4 and TRBJ2-3, with a possible D match to TRBD1 (6 bases). CDR1 and CDR2 (germline): SGHNT, YYREEE (reference sequence). V lost 3 bases and J lost 2, with 13 bases in between. The length of the CDR3 is 15 residues. CDR3 region: CASSSWGTLTDTQYF. The CDR3 DNA reads as TGTGCCAGCAGCTCTTGGGGGACACTCACAGATACGCAGTATTTT.

This rearrangement joins TRBV19 to TRBJ1-2; D ambiguous. Germline lookup yields CDR1 LNHDA and CDR2 SQIVND (reference sequence). The CDR3 length is 13 residues. Trimming cost V 7 bases and J 3 bases, with 12 bases left between them. As DNA, the CDR3 is TGTGCCAGTACATTTACAGCCGACTATGGCTACACCTTC. This codes for CASTFTADYGYTF.

The rearrangement uses TRBV7-8 and TRBJ1-2; D is perhaps TRBD1 (5 bases). The length of the CDR3 is 17 residues. Trimming removed 4 bases from V and 5 bases from J, with 23 bases in between. Germline V gives CDR1 SGHVS, CDR2 FQNEAQ. The CDR3 DNA follows: TGTGCCAGCAGCTCTTTCGGGGGGTCAATCGGAGGGTATGGCTACACCTTC. Protein sequence: CASSSFGGSIGGYGYTF.

V usage is TRBV5-6 and J usage is TRBJ1-1; D unclear. The CDR3 extends over 13 amino acids. Germline CDR1 and CDR2: SGHDT and YYEEEE. Trimming removed 4 bases from V and 9 bases from J, with 16 bases in between. CDR3 amino acids: CASSPGGWTQAFF. The CDR3 DNA reads as TGTGCCAGCAGCCCTGGAGGTTGGACCCAAGCTTTCTTT. Variable domain in full (rest from reference TRBV5-6 and TRBJ1-1): DAGVTQSPTHLIKTRGQQVTLRCSPKSGHDTVSWYQQALGQGPQFIFQYYEEEERQRGNFPDRFSGHQFPNYSSELNVNALLLGDSALYLCASSPGGWTQAFFGQGTRLTVV.

The chain recombines TRBV7-2 with TRBJ1-5; 11 positions agree with TRBD1. This CDR3 is built from 15 residues. CDR1 is SGHTA, CDR2 FQGNSA, per germline. Unmatched junction bases numbered 4, after V lost 4 bases and J lost 5 bases. CDR3 bases: TGTGCCAGCAGCTCCGGGACAGGGGGTTATCAGCCCCAGCATTTT. Protein product: CASSSGTGGYQPQHF.

The sample holds one count of this clone. The chain joins TRBV3-1 (or the pseudogene TRBV3-2) to TRBJ1-1; the match to TRBD1 covers 7 bases. The CDR3 loop spans 16 amino acids. The ends lost 4 bases at V and 0 bases at J; junction bases unmatched: 8. From germline, CDR1 is LGHDT and CDR2 YNNKEL (reference sequence). For the CDR3, the DNA is TGTGCCAGCAGCCGGGACAGCCGAACGATGAACACTGAAGCTTTCTTT. It yields the protein CASSRDSRTMNTEAFF.

The chain carries TRBV7-2 and TRBJ2-2; D unclear. CDR1 and CDR2 (germline): SGHTA, FQGNSA. Trimming left V 4 bases short and J 4 bases short, with 10 bases between. The CDR3 has 14 residues. The CDR3 bases are TGTGCCAGCAGCTCAAAGACAATCACCGGGGAGCTGTTTTTT. Its protein is CASSSKTITGELFF.